This TCR beta chain was observed in a study of blood T cell repertoires in COVID-19. Turning to the study itself: Samples taken during acute and convalescent COVID-19 were collected in the United States, Italy and Spain.

Those who participated ranged in age from 18 to 89 years and resided in some 24 US areas. Participant-given clinical history determined each cohort assignment. Original methodology: Estimation of nucleated cell counts was performed using reference gene primer amplification. Profiled with immunoSEQ multiplex PCR; TCRdb holds only in-frame clones, not every one. V, J and clone size are those of that table, while D and trimming were read from the DNA. This table holds 150,000 to 200,000 clones, approximately 84% found once. This CDR3 has 15 residues. V shed 1 base, J shed 9 bases, and the junction held 2 bases outside the gene matches. Germline V gene data show CDR1 as MNHEY and CDR2 as SMNVEV (reference sequence).

This TCR came from a human donor with acute COVID-19. The donor label of this sample is uncertain. The rearrangement uses TRBV27 and TRBJ1-6, with 11 bases matching TRBD1. Material for sequencing was PBMCs or T cells enriched from blood (not recorded which). Written as DNA, the CDR3 is TGTGCCAGCAGTTTATGGACAGGGGGCGTTTCACCCCTCCACTTT. Translating gives CASSLWTGGVSPLHF.